These 14 T cell receptor beta chains came from one sample sequenced in a study of T cell changes during pregnancy in multiple sclerosis. Method: immunoSEQ multiplex PCR; TCRdb's copy keeps in-frame clones and lacks some. The table lists approximately 85,000 clones, approximately 90% of them singletons. The source material was peripheral blood, sampled in the first trimester of pregnancy. The receptors shown here come from a female donor with multiple sclerosis, enrolled in a pregnancy study.

This clone has at least ten counts. The chain employs TRBV4-2 and TRBJ2-7; the match to TRBD2 covers 10 bases. The CDR3 totals 15 residues. Trimming at V came to 1 base and at J to 3 bases, leaving 3 bases not matched to a gene. CDR1 LGHNA and CDR2 YNFKEQ come from the germline V gene. Written as DNA, the CDR3 is TGTGCCAGCAGCCAAGGGCTAGCGGGAGTCTACGAGCAGTACTTC. Protein sequence: CASSQGLAGVYEQYF.

The chain recombines TRBV5-1 with TRBJ1-2; 11 bases fit TRBD1. This CDR3 has 15 residues. J lost 5 bases, V lost 3 bases, and 6 bases had no gene match. Germline V gene sequence: CDR1 SGHRS, CDR2 YFSETQ. DNA for the CDR3: TGCGCCAGCAGCTACTCCGGGACAGGGGGGTATGGCTACACCTTC. This sequence encodes CASSYSGTGGYGYTF.

This chain joins TRBV27 and TRBJ2-1, with 8 bases identical to TRBD2. Germline CDR1 reads MNHEY; CDR2 reads SMNVEV (reference sequence). J gave up 9 bases and V 0 bases, and 10 bases lay outside the gene matches. CDR3 length: 16 residues. CDR3 nucleotides: TGTGCCAGCAGTTTATCGGGACTAGTCTCGTTCAGTGAGCAGTTCTTC. Its translation is CASSLSGLVSFSEQFF.

V usage is TRBV27 and J usage is TRBJ1-1; the D gene is possibly TRBD1 (6 bases). The CDR3 has 14 residues. In germline, CDR1 is MNHEY, CDR2 SMNVEV (reference sequence). V lost 5 bases, J lost 1 base, and 11 bases lay in between. The CDR3 is CASSIQGQNTEAFF. Written as DNA, the CDR3 is TGTGCCAGCAGTATACAGGGCCAGAACACTGAAGCTTTCTTT.

The V and J genes are TRBV4-2 and TRBJ2-3; TRBD2 aligns across 10 bases. The trim removed 4 bases at V and 7 bases at J, leaving 11 bases unmatched. The CDR3 has 16 residues. Germline CDR1 reads LGHNA; CDR2 reads YNFKEQ. The CDR3 coding sequence is TGTGCCAGCAGCCCTCGGCGAGCGGGAGGGCCGAATACGCAGTATTTT. Its translation is CASSPRRAGGPNTQYF.

This chain joins TRBV10-3 and TRBJ2-5, with a tentative D call TRBD2 (6 bases). Germline V gene data show CDR1 as ENHRY and CDR2 as SYGVKD. The CDR3 is 14 residues long. With 11 bases removed from V and 5 bases from J, the gap between germline ends came to 21 bases. CDR3 nucleotides: TGTGCCGTCTTCGGACTTGCCGCGGGGGAGACCCAGTACTTC. This encodes CAVFGLAAGETQYF.

The chain has TRBV6-1 and TRBJ2-3; no reliable D call. Deletions cut 4 bases from V and 6 bases from J, with 8 bases between. This CDR3 has 12 residues. Germline CDR1 reads MNHNS; CDR2 reads SASEGT. In DNA, the CDR3 is TGTGCCAGCAGTGGCGATATGGATACGCAGTATTTT. This sequence encodes CASSGDMDTQYF.

This sequence joins TRBV5-1 and TRBJ1-1; 11 nucleotides match TRBD1. This CDR3 region has 14 residues. The V and J ends lost 4 bases and 6 bases, in that order; junction bases with no gene match: 5. Germline V gene data show CDR1 as SGHRS and CDR2 as YFSETQ. Here the CDR3 DNA reads TGCGCCAGCAGCCCAGGGACAGGGGGGGCTGAAGCTTTCTTT. Protein sequence: CASSPGTGGAEAFF.

The chain carries TRBV2 and TRBJ1-1, with a possible D match to TRBD1 (6 bases). The CDR3 length is 14 residues. Germline CDR1 and CDR2: SNHLY and FYNNEI. The germline V and J ends were trimmed by 6 bases and 5 bases, with 16 bases remaining between them. This CDR3 reads CASSRGGVQTEAFF. DNA of the CDR3: TGTGCCAGCAGCCGAGGGGGAGTGCAGACTGAAGCTTTCTTT.

The CDR3 sequence: CASSLGHQNTEAFF. CDR3 nucleotides: TGTGCCAGCAGCTTAGGACACCAGAACACTGAAGCTTTCTTT. The chain employs TRBV7-7 and TRBJ1-1, with D unclear. With 1 base removed from V and 1 base from J, the gap between germline ends came to 7 bases. CDR1 and CDR2 (germline): SSHAT, FNYEAQ (reference sequence). The CDR3 covers 14 residues.

V usage is TRBV27 and J usage is TRBJ1-2, with D maybe TRBD1 (6 bases). This CDR3 spans 14 amino acids. Germline V gene data show CDR1 as MNHEY and CDR2 as SMNVEV (reference sequence). V lost 5 bases, J lost 5 bases, and 15 bases lay in between. The chain's CDR3 is CASSPGQTNYGYTF. CDR3 nucleotide sequence: TGTGCCAGCAGTCCCGGACAGACGAATTATGGCTACACCTTC.

This chain connects TRBV5-5 to TRBJ1-6, with D possibly matching TRBD1 (5 bases). Germline V CDR1 and CDR2: SGHKS, YYEKEE (reference sequence). V was trimmed by 1 base and J by 7 bases, leaving 12 bases between them. The CDR3 is 15 residues long. CDR3 sequence (DNA): TGTGCCAGCAGCTTGTTAGACAGACCAAATTCACCCCTCCACTTT. Translating gives CASSLLDRPNSPLHF.

The J gene is TRBJ2-3, the V gene TRBV5-1; TRBD2 is a possible D gene (5 bases). The CDR3 runs to 15 residues. V lost 4 bases to trimming and J lost 0 bases, with 12 bases between them. Germline values: CDR1 SGHRS, CDR2 YFSETQ. CDR3 in amino acids: CASSRGSGSTDTQYF. CDR3 in DNA: TGCGCCAGCAGCCGAGGGAGCGGTAGCACAGATACGCAGTATTTT.

The chain combines TRBV10-1 with TRBJ2-1, with TRBD1 matching 11 bases. This CDR3 has 15 amino acids. Looked up from germline, CDR1 is WNHNN and CDR2 is SYGVQD (reference sequence). The V and J ends lost 9 bases and 2 bases, in that order; junction bases with no gene match: 6. The CDR3 here is CASRRGQGAYNEQFF. The DNA of the CDR3 is TGCGCCAGTAGAAGGGGACAGGGGGCCTACAATGAGCAGTTCTTC.